The 27 T cell receptor beta chains in this list originate from one sample, sequenced in a study of tumor and adjacent non-tumor tissue in lung cancer (dated by TCRdb to between 2017 and 2018). Bulk unsorted tissue served as the source for RNA extraction, and RNA quality was assessed using a NanoDrop ND-1000 and an Agilent 2100. To prepare the library, multiplex PCR was applied. TCRdb names Illumina HiSeq 2500 as the instrument used. TCRbeta libraries were built by three rounds of nested PCR using primers (Table S4), following protocols modified from ARM-PCR. TCRdb passed the public sequencing reads through fastp at Q25 and MiXCR, retaining productive beta sequences. Rows with a matching CDR3 protein are joined into one entry that keeps the most common DNA and genes. The sample table shows 65,000 to 70,000 distinct CDR3 sequences, and almost 60% are seen once. The ten largest clones represent over 20% of the sample.

Sequenced input: lung tumor tissue. The receptors come from a man between 45 and 60 years old with non-small cell lung cancer.

A word on this clonotype: A much bigger clone sits one base away, suggesting this may be a read error. This sequence joins TRBV2 and TRBJ2-1; D possibly corresponds to TRBD2 (6 bases). Trimming removed 7 bases at V and 6 bases at J, with 19 bases between. CDR1 is SNHLY and CDR2 is FYNNEI in the germline V gene. This CDR3 has 15 amino acids. The CDR3 DNA reads as TGTGCCAGCACGCACGGGAGTGGGTTAGGCAATGAGCAGTTCTTC. Encoded protein: CASTHGSGLGNEQFF.

The table lists this clonotype with a few counts. No conserved phenylalanine or tryptophan is present at the end of the CDR3, so a read error is the likely explanation. V gene TRBV12-3 or TRBV12-4 combines with J gene TRBJ2-1; 8 nucleotides align to TRBD2. V shed 6 bases, J shed 4 bases, and the junction held 8 bases outside the gene matches. The CDR3 is 15 amino acids. CDR3 residues: CASSRSGSRYNEQFL. CDR3 DNA sequence: TGTGCCAGCAGCCGAAGCGGGAGCCGTTACAATGAGCAGTTCCTC.

In the case of this clonotype: The CDR3 carries no conserved terminal phenylalanine or tryptophan, so it likely arises from a read error. The chain uses TRBV4-1 and TRBJ2-7; D is unclear. The CDR3 sequence is 12 residues long. Looked up from germline, CDR1 is MGHRA and CDR2 is YSYEKL. CDR3 nucleotide sequence: TGCGCCGGCAGCTCGAGTGGGGTCAAGCAGTACTTA. Translation: CAGSSSGVKQYL.

This chain links TRBV6-5 with TRBJ2-2, with D perhaps being TRBD1 or TRBD2 (6 bases each). The V end was cut by 6 bases, the J end by 6 bases, with 17 bases between. Germline loops: CDR1 MNHEY, CDR2 SVGAGI. This CDR3 region has 15 residues. The CDR3: CASRTTGSGAGELFF. The CDR3, as DNA: TGTGCCAGCAGAACAACAGGGTCGGGAGCCGGGGAGCTGTTTTTT.

In regard to this clonotype: One end of the junction varies from germline; a read error may be responsible. This chain joins TRBV29-1 and TRBJ1-3, with D possibly TRBD1 on 6 matching bases. CDR1 and CDR2 from the germline V gene are SQVTM and ANQGSEA. The CDR3 sequence is 15 residues long. The DNA of the CDR3 is TGCAGCGCGGCCCTGCAGCAGGGGACCGGAAACACCATACATTTT. It yields the protein CSAALQQGTGNTIHF.

As to this clonotype: Relative to the germline gene, one junction end is altered; a read error may explain this. The chain has TRBV6-6 and TRBJ1-6; unclear D gene. The CDR3 is 13 residues long. CDR1 and CDR2 from the germline V gene are MNHNY and SVGAGI (reference sequence). This CDR3 is CSSGPDYNSPLRF. The CDR3 DNA follows: TGTTCCAGCGGGCCTGATTATAATTCACCCCTCCGCTTT.

This clonotype was detected only a few times. The chain carries TRBV7-2 and TRBJ2-3, with TRBD1 matching 10 bases. V was clipped by 5 bases and J by 5 bases; unmatched bases: 19. There are 19 residues in the CDR3. CDR1 is SGHTA and CDR2 is FQGNSA in the germline V gene. The CDR3 loop is CASSPIAGSWTGGRDTQYF. The CDR3 DNA sequence: TGTGCCAGCAGCCCCATTGCGGGGTCCTGGACAGGGGGGAGAGATACGCAGTATTTT.

This clonotype was picked up many times. V usage is TRBV6-6 and J usage is TRBJ2-5, with 7 bases that match TRBD1. The V and J ends lost 4 bases and 4 bases, in that order; junction bases with no gene match: 6. This CDR3 has 14 residues. The germline gives CDR1 MNHNY, CDR2 SVGAGI (reference sequence). CDR3 in amino acids: CASSLGRGSETQYF. Written as DNA, the CDR3 is TGTGCCAGCAGTTTGGGCAGGGGGTCAGAGACCCAGTACTTC.

In this sample, this clonotype turned up many times. This chain's CDR3 is CAWSFYTEAFF. CDR3 DNA: TGTGCCTGGAGTTTTTATACTGAAGCTTTCTTT. The V gene is TRBV30, the J gene TRBJ1-1; D is uncertain. Looked up from germline, CDR1 is GTSNPN and CDR2 is SVGIG (reference sequence). Trimming pared 2 bases from V and 5 bases from J, leaving 6 bases between. The CDR3 is 11 amino acids.

A word on this clonotype: The CDR3 end shows no conserved phenylalanine or tryptophan, and so a read error is likely. J is TRBJ1-5 and V is TRBV5-6; D may be TRBD1 (5 bases). Trimming removed 4 bases at V and 7 bases at J, with 18 bases between. The CDR3 covers 15 residues. Germline V gene lookup returns CDR1 SGHDT and CDR2 YYEEEE. CDR3 protein: CASSMGPRWGQPQHI. In DNA, the CDR3 is TGTGCCAGCAGCATGGGACCTCGGTGGGGACAGCCCCAGCATATT.

Ten or more counts support this clonotype. The chain recombines TRBV7-9 with TRBJ2-3; tentative D call: TRBD2 (6 bases). CDR1 is SEHNR, CDR2 FQNEAQ, per germline (reference sequence). The CDR3 runs to 15 residues. Between the trimmed V and J ends, which lost 0 bases and 6 bases, there was a span of 13 bases. The CDR3: CASSLALGGPDTQYF. The CDR3 nucleotides read TGTGCCAGCAGCTTAGCGCTGGGGGGTCCGGATACGCAGTATTTT.

Regarding this clonotype: The germline gene is not matched at one end of the junction; a read error may be the cause. This chain joins TRBV6-1 and TRBJ2-1; TRBD2 matches 7 bases. The CDR3 covers 16 residues. Looked up from germline, CDR1 is MNHNS and CDR2 is SASEGT. The CDR3 coding sequence is TGTGCCAGCGGTGAATCTCTAGCGGAGCCATACAATGAGCAGTTCTTC. Encoded protein: CASGESLAEPYNEQFF.

The rearrangement uses TRBV9 and TRBJ1-5, with 8 nucleotides matching TRBD1. V dropped 2 bases and J dropped 5; count of bases not matched to a gene: 9. Germline V CDR1 and CDR2: SGDLS, YYNGEE. The CDR3 has 16 residues. DNA for the CDR3: TGTGCCAGCAGCGTCGGGGGGCAGGGGGCGGATCAGCCCCAGCATTTT. This sequence encodes CASSVGGQGADQPQHF.

This clonotype was recorded a few times. The junction shows a germline mismatch at one end, possibly a read error. The chain links TRBV5-6 to TRBJ1-2, with D unclear. The CDR3 consists of 12 residues. Germline CDR1 reads SGHDT; CDR2 reads YYEEEE. CDR3 amino acids: CTSSRGDYGYTF. The CDR3 nucleotides are TGTACCAGCAGCCGTGGAGACTATGGCTACACCTTC.

Comments on this clonotype: It is likely a read error, because the conserved phenylalanine at the end of the CDR3 is missing. Because the CDR3's place on the DNA is in doubt, the DNA is left out and the CDR3 is given as listed by TCRdb. This chain joins TRBV10-3 and TRBJ2-5. CDR1 ENHRY and CDR2 SYGVKD come from the germline V gene. The CDR3 has 11 amino acids, counting both end residues. CDR3 sequence: CAIKNQETQYL.

A single count supports this clonotype. A read error may produce the germline difference seen at one junction end. This sequence joins TRBV14 and TRBJ2-5; no firm D call. CDR1 and CDR2 from the germline V gene are SGHDN and FVKESK. The CDR3 totals 13 residues. In DNA form, the CDR3 reads TGTGCCAGCAGCCAAAACAGCCATGAGACCCAATACTTC. This translates into CASSQNSHETQYF.

This clonotype was counted a single time. A read error may produce the germline difference seen at one junction end. V is TRBV28 and J is TRBJ2-3; 15 bases line up with TRBD2. Looked up from germline, CDR1 is MDHEN and CDR2 is SYDVKM. This CDR3 contains 21 residues. CDR3 DNA sequence: TGTGCCAGCAGTACACCCCTCGGACTAGCGGGGGGGCTCGGTGCCCCAGATATGCAGTATTTT. The encoded protein is CASSTPLGLAGGLGAPDMQYF.

This chain links TRBV7-9 with TRBJ2-1; 10 bases align to TRBD2. Germline CDR1 reads SEHNR; CDR2 reads FQNEAQ (reference sequence). This CDR3 region has 15 residues. Trimming at V came to 1 base and at J to 3 bases, leaving 0 bases not matched to a gene. CDR3 nucleotides: TGTGCCAGCAGCTTAGTAGCGGGGGGCTACAATGAGCAGTTCTTC. This codes for CASSLVAGGYNEQFF.

This clonotype was observed a few times. A much larger clonotype is one base distant, so this may be a read error. The chain is built from TRBV6-6 and TRBJ2-5, with D possibly called TRBD1 or TRBD2 (5 bases each). The germline V gene encodes CDR1 MNHNY and CDR2 SVGAGI (reference sequence). V was shortened by 4 bases and J by 5 bases, with 20 bases between the two germline ends. The CDR3 runs 16 residues. CDR3 loop: CASSFSGHGKEETQYF. CDR3 in DNA: TGTGCCAGCAGTTTTTCGGGGCATGGTAAAGAGGAGACCCAGTACTTC.

This clonotype was counted many times. The chain employs TRBV5-4 and TRBJ2-3; D is ambiguous. Germline lookup yields CDR1 SGHNT and CDR2 YYREEE (reference sequence). Deletions cut 2 bases from V and 0 bases from J, with 4 bases between. The CDR3 is made up of 13 amino acids. The CDR3 loop is CASSFGSTDTQYF. The CDR3 DNA follows: TGTGCCAGCAGCTTCGGCAGCACAGATACGCAGTATTTT.

With regard to this clonotype: One base away lies a much larger clone, so this may be a sequencing read error. The chain joins TRBV11-2 to TRBJ2-2; 11 nucleotides align to TRBD2. The CDR3 is made up of 17 amino acids. Germline V lookup: CDR1 SGHAT, CDR2 FQNNGV. The CDR3 nucleotides read TGTGCCAACAGCAACCTACTAGCGGGAGATCCCACCGGGGAGCTGTTTTTT. It translates to CANSNLLAGDPTGELFF.

This clonotype occurred a few times. Since no conserved phenylalanine or tryptophan closes the CDR3, a read error is the likely cause. This chain connects TRBV12-3 or TRBV12-4 to TRBJ2-4, with D uncertain. The CDR3 totals 16 residues. Trimming took 7 bases from V and 3 from J, leaving 19 bases between them. The chain's CDR3 is CASISRLSLDKNIQYL. CDR3 in DNA: TGTGCCAGCATCAGCAGACTTTCTCTAGACAAAAACATTCAGTACTTG.

This clonotype showed up just once. One junction end disagrees with the germline gene, perhaps due to a read error. The chain links TRBV20-1 to TRBJ2-4; either TRBD1 or TRBD2 may supply D (5 bases each). The V gene's germline CDR1 is DFQATT and CDR2 SNEGSKA (reference sequence). CDR3 length: 19 amino acids. The CDR3 is CSGRVGPGGDYKSKYIQYF. The CDR3, as DNA: TGCAGTGGAAGGGTGGGGCCGGGCGGTGACTACAAGTCCAAATACATTCAGTACTTC.

As concerns this clonotype: Possible read error: a much larger clone is one base away. The chain links TRBV6-5 to TRBJ1-1, with TRBD1 matching over 11 bases. The CDR3 contains 15 residues. Trimming at V came to 7 bases and at J to 4 bases, leaving 8 bases not matched to a gene. Germline CDR1 MNHEY, CDR2 SVGAGI. The CDR3 nucleotides are TGTGCCAGCAATCGTACCGGGACAGGGGGCACTGAAGCTTTCTTT. Translating it yields CASNRTGTGGTEAFF.

Within the sample, this clonotype is medium-sized. V is TRBV6-5 and J is TRBJ2-5; 7 bases are a match to TRBD2. Trimming cost V 8 bases and J 4 bases; bases outside gene matches: 10. Germline V CDR1 and CDR2: MNHEY, SVGAGI. The CDR3 totals 14 residues. The CDR3 DNA reads TGTGCCAGCTCTTTAGCGGGCGGGGGAGAGACCCAGTACTTC. Residues: CASSLAGGGETQYF.

This clonotype came up a few times. A read error may explain this, as a much larger clone is one base away. In this CDR3 the conserved last residue, phenylalanine or tryptophan, is missing, so a read error is likely. This chain connects TRBV24-1 to TRBJ2-3; D is undetermined. Trimming shortened V by 4 bases and J by 2 bases, and 6 bases separated the two germline ends. The CDR3 sequence is 13 residues long. Germline CDR1 reads KGHDR; CDR2 reads SFDVKD. CDR3 in amino acids: CATSEDNTDTQYS. The CDR3 DNA is TGTGCCACCAGTGAAGACAACACAGATACGCAGTATTCT.

The rearrangement uses TRBV5-6 and TRBJ2-5; 8 bases map to TRBD2. With V trimmed by 0 bases and J by 10 bases, 14 bases remained unmatched. The CDR3 contains 16 residues. Germline CDR1 SGHDT, CDR2 YYEEEE. CDR3 loop: CASSLAALAGTKDQYF. In DNA form, the CDR3 reads TGTGCCAGCAGCTTGGCGGCCCTAGCGGGTACGAAAGACCAGTACTTC.